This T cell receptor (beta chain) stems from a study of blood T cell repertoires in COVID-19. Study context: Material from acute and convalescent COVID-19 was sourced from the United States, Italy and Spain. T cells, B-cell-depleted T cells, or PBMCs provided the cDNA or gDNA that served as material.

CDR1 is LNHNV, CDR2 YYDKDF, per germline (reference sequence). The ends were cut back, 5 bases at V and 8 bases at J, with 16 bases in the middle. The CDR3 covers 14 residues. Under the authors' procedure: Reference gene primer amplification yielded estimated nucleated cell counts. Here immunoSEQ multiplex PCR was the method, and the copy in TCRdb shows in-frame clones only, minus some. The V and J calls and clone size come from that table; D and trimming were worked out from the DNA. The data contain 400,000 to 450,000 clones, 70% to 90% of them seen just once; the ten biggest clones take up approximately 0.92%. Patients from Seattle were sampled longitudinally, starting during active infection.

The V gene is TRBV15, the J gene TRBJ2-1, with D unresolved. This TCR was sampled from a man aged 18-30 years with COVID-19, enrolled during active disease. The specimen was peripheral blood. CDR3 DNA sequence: TGTGCCACCAGCCGAGTAGCCCAAATGGATGAGCAGTTCTTC. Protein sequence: CATSRVAQMDEQFF.